These 25 T cell receptor beta chains originate from one sample sequenced in a study of T cell responses to AZD1222 COVID-19 vaccine. Repertoires were generated with immunoSEQ multiplex PCR, while TCRdb's copy carries only in-frame clones and drops some. The sample lists 110,000 to 150,000 clones; around 90% were seen once. This specimen consisted of peripheral blood, obtained 28 days after the second AZD1222 dose. Receptors were obtained from an adult who received the AZD1222 COVID-19 vaccine.

V is TRBV9 and J is TRBJ1-3; the D is unclear. V was pared by 4 bases and J by 0 bases, with 11 bases between. The V gene's germline CDR1 is SGDLS and CDR2 YYNGEE. CDR3 length equals 15 residues. CDR3 protein: CASSPSIDSGNTIYF. In DNA, the CDR3 is TGTGCCAGCAGCCCTTCGATAGACTCTGGAAACACCATATATTTT.

The chain recombines TRBV6-1 with TRBJ1-4; 9 bases are a match to TRBD1. The length of the CDR3 is 14 residues. Unmatched junction bases numbered 0, after V lost 3 bases and J lost 4 bases. In germline, CDR1 is MNHNS, CDR2 SASEGT. This CDR3 is CASSETGGNEKLFF. The DNA of the CDR3 is TGTGCCAGCAGTGAGACAGGGGGTAATGAAAAACTGTTTTTT.

The J gene is TRBJ1-6, the V gene TRBV5-4, with TRBD1 as a possible D gene (6 bases). Germline lookup yields CDR1 SGHNT and CDR2 YYREEE (reference sequence). The CDR3 has 16 amino acids. The V end was cut by 4 bases, the J end by 7 bases, with 18 bases between. The CDR3 spells CASSPQQGVRNSPLHF. CDR3 DNA sequence: TGTGCCAGCAGCCCCCAACAGGGAGTGCGGAATTCACCCCTCCACTTT.

This clone has a single count. This chain links TRBV18 with TRBJ1-5; TRBD1 is a possible D gene (5 bases). The CDR3 contains 13 residues. The germline V gene has CDR1 KGHSH and CDR2 LQKENI. Trimming stripped 2 bases from V and 7 bases from J, with 9 bases between. The CDR3 here is CASSPIGEQPQHF. CDR3 bases: TGTGCCAGCTCACCAATAGGGGAACAGCCCCAGCATTTT.

CDR3 sequence: CASSSRDRIVETQYF. DNA of the CDR3: TGTGCCAGCAGCTCCCGGGACAGGATCGTGGAGACCCAGTACTTC. The chain uses TRBV5-4 and TRBJ2-5; 8 positions agree with TRBD1. V was clipped by 3 bases and J by 5 bases; unmatched bases: 9. Germline V gene data show CDR1 as SGHNT and CDR2 as YYREEE (reference sequence). This CDR3 is 15 amino acids long. Drawing the rest from reference TRBV5-4 and TRBJ2-5, the complete variable domain is ETGVTQSPTHLIKTRGQQVTLRCSSQSGHNTVSWYQQALGQGPQFIFQYYREEENGRGNFPPRFSGLQFPNYSSELNVNALELDDSALYLCASSSRDRIVETQYFGPGTRLLVL.

The chain carries TRBV5-1 and TRBJ1-4; 9 bases align to TRBD1. The CDR3 extends over 22 amino acids. In germline, CDR1 is SGHRS, CDR2 YFSETQ. With 2 bases clipped from V and 0 bases from J, the junction kept 20 bases outside the gene matches. Here the CDR3 reads CASSFGRTGDSLAGATNEKLFF. In nucleotides, the CDR3 is TGCGCCAGCAGCTTTGGAAGGACAGGGGACAGTTTGGCCGGCGCAACTAATGAAAAACTGTTTTTT.

The genes are TRBV29-1 and TRBJ2-1, with 13 bases fitting TRBD2. Trimming cost V 4 bases and J 4 bases; bases outside gene matches: 16. Germline V lookup: CDR1 SQVTM, CDR2 ANQGSEA. The CDR3 is 19 amino acids. CDR3 region: CSVVPDRTSGSSWYNEQFF. CDR3 sequence (DNA): TGCAGCGTTGTCCCGGATCGGACTAGCGGGAGTTCATGGTACAATGAGCAGTTCTTC.

The chain is built from TRBV5-6 and TRBJ2-6; 7 bases agree with TRBD2. This CDR3 is built from 18 residues. V was pared by 1 base and J by 4 bases, with 11 bases of the junction left unmatched. Germline CDR1 reads SGHDT; CDR2 reads YYEEEE. This CDR3 is CASSLFLVAGAGANVLTF. The CDR3 DNA reads as TGTGCCAGCAGCTTGTTCCTCGTGGCGGGAGCCGGGGCCAACGTCCTGACTTTC.

CDR3 sequence (DNA): TGTGCCAGCAGAGATCTAGCGGAGGGGGTTGGAAAGCAGTTCTTC. It codes for CASRDLAEGVGKQFF. The J gene is TRBJ2-1, the V gene TRBV2; TRBD2 is a possible D gene (7 bases). Trimming stripped 6 bases from V and 11 bases from J, with 23 bases between. The CDR3 extends over 15 amino acids. The germline V gene encodes CDR1 SNHLY and CDR2 FYNNEI.

V and J are TRBV12-3 or TRBV12-4 and TRBJ1-3, with D uncertain. Trimming left V 4 bases short and J 2 bases short, with 6 bases between. The CDR3 runs 13 residues. CDR3 loop: CASSWWAGNTIYF. The CDR3 DNA reads TGTGCCAGCAGTTGGTGGGCTGGAAACACCATATATTTT.

The chain employs TRBV27 and TRBJ2-7; TRBD1 is a possible D gene (5 bases). V lost 2 bases and J 3 bases, leaving 8 bases between the germline ends. Germline lookup yields CDR1 MNHEY and CDR2 SMNVEV (reference sequence). This CDR3 is 13 amino acids long. DNA of the CDR3: TGTGCCAGCAGTTTAGCAGGGAACTACGAGCAGTACTTC. Translation: CASSLAGNYEQYF.

This chain's CDR3 is CAISSDTGVGYGYTF. The CDR3 nucleotides read TGTGCCATCAGTTCCGATACAGGGGTAGGTTATGGCTACACCTTC. This chain joins TRBV10-3 and TRBJ1-2, with 7 bases identical to TRBD1. This CDR3 has 15 residues. Germline V gene sequence: CDR1 ENHRY, CDR2 SYGVKD. Trimming took 5 bases from V and 5 from J; bases not matched to a gene: 11.

This clone was recorded once. V is TRBV18 and J is TRBJ1-1; TRBD1 is a possible D gene (5 bases). The CDR3 covers 13 residues. Trimming took 6 bases from V and 5 from J, leaving 13 bases between them. Germline V lookup: CDR1 KGHSH, CDR2 LQKENI. The CDR3 nucleotides read TGTGCCAGCTCCCCCTTAGGGGATACTGAAGCTTTCTTT. Its translation is CASSPLGDTEAFF. Supplemented by reference TRBV18 and TRBJ1-1, the full variable domain reads NAGVMQNPRHLVRRRGQEARLRCSPMKGHSHVYWYRQLPEEGLKFMVYLQKENIIDESGMPKERFSAEFPKEGPSILRIQQVVRGDSAAYFCASSPLGDTEAFFGQGTRLTVV.

This clone has just a few counts. V is TRBV11-2 and J is TRBJ2-7; D ambiguous. Germline V gene sequence: CDR1 SGHAT, CDR2 FQNNGV. Trimming took off 0 bases at V and 9 bases at J, with 15 bases between the two ends. The CDR3 spans 14 residues. DNA for the CDR3: TGTGCCAGCAGCTTAGATGTCCGGGCCTCGGGGCAGTACTTC. It specifies CASSLDVRASGQYF.

Turning to this clone: Other DNA sequences in the sample encode the same CDR3. The CDR3 region has the DNA TGTGCCAGCAGATACAGGTCTGGAAACACCATATATTTT. This translates into CASRYRSGNTIYF. The chain links TRBV2 to TRBJ1-3; the D gene is possibly TRBD1 (5 bases). Germline V gene data show CDR1 as SNHLY and CDR2 as FYNNEI. This CDR3 is 13 amino acids long. V was trimmed by 6 bases and J by 1 base, leaving 7 bases between them.

J is TRBJ1-2 and V is TRBV6-5; D is unclear. There are 15 residues in the CDR3. V lost 0 bases to trimming and J lost 4 bases, with 12 bases between them. CDR1 MNHEY and CDR2 SVGAGI come from the germline V gene. This CDR3 is CASSYSSSVFYGYTF. The CDR3 DNA follows: TGTGCCAGCAGTTACTCCTCCTCTGTGTTCTATGGCTACACCTTC.

V and J are TRBV30 and TRBJ1-5; 10 bases match TRBD1. Looked up from germline, CDR1 is GTSNPN and CDR2 is SVGIG (reference sequence). The CDR3 sequence is 24 residues long. Unmatched junction bases numbered 26, after V lost 0 bases and J lost 0 bases. This chain's CDR3 is CAWSVSGHGTGENPKWDSNQPQHF. The CDR3 nucleotides are TGTGCCTGGAGTGTGAGTGGGCATGGGACAGGGGAAAACCCAAAATGGGATAGCAATCAGCCCCAGCATTTT.

The chain uses TRBV19 and TRBJ1-5; TRBD1 is a possible D gene (5 bases). Trimming took 3 bases from V and 2 from J, leaving 11 bases between them. The CDR3 covers 15 residues. Germline values: CDR1 LNHDA, CDR2 SQIVND (reference sequence). The CDR3 coding sequence is TGTGCCAGTAGTATCGGGGGATACGGCAATCAGCCCCAGCATTTT. It specifies CASSIGGYGNQPQHF.

The V call is TRBV12-3 or TRBV12-4, the J call TRBJ2-2; D unclear. The CDR3 is made up of 13 amino acids. Trimming left V 3 bases short and J 1 base short, with 3 bases between. The DNA for the CDR3 is TGTGCCAGCAGTTTCCGGAACACCGGGGAGCTGTTTTTT. It specifies CASSFRNTGELFF.

The chain recombines TRBV27 with TRBJ1-5, with 10 positions matching TRBD1. This CDR3 contains 15 residues. V dropped 2 bases and J dropped 4; count of bases not matched to a gene: 2. CDR1 is MNHEY and CDR2 is SMNVEV in the germline V gene (reference sequence). The CDR3 DNA follows: TGTGCCAGCAGTTTAGGACAGGGGGGGAATCAGCCCCAGCATTTT. It codes for CASSLGQGGNQPQHF.

This chain uses TRBV7-2 with TRBJ1-6; D is undetermined. Germline V lookup: CDR1 SGHTA, CDR2 FQGNSA. This CDR3 has 12 amino acids. Deletions cut 3 bases from V and 7 bases from J, with 4 bases between. This CDR3 reads CASSFPNSPLHF. CDR3 bases: TGTGCCAGCAGCTTCCCCAATTCACCCCTCCACTTT. The whole variable domain, filled in from reference TRBV7-2 and TRBJ1-6, reads GAGVSQSPSNKVTEKGKDVELRCDPISGHTALYWYRQSLGQGLEFLIYFQGNSAPDKSGLPSDRFSAERTGGSVSTLTIQRTQQEDSAVYLCASSFPNSPLHFGNGTRLTVT.

The chain combines TRBV6-5 with TRBJ1-2; D is undetermined. The CDR3 runs to 13 residues. With 8 bases removed from V and 4 bases from J, the gap between germline ends came to 14 bases. Germline-derived CDR1 and CDR2 are MNHEY and SVGAGI. As DNA, the CDR3 is TGTGCCAGCTGGCCCAAACGGTTCTATGGCTACACCTTC. Translated, it gives CASWPKRFYGYTF.

This chain uses TRBV12-3 or TRBV12-4 with TRBJ1-2, with D hard to call. Deletions cut 3 bases from V and 8 bases from J, with 13 bases between. The CDR3 has 13 residues. The CDR3: CASSFRTSGGYTF. CDR3 bases: TGTGCCAGCAGTTTTCGAACCTCTGGGGGCTACACCTTC.

CDR3 in DNA: TGTGCCAGCAGCTTAGCGGGGAGGGACTCCTATAATTCACCCCTCCACTTT. It specifies CASSLAGRDSYNSPLHF. The rearrangement links TRBV7-2 to TRBJ1-6; no definite D call. Germline values: CDR1 SGHTA, CDR2 FQGNSA. The ends were cut back, 0 bases at V and 0 bases at J, with 9 bases in the middle. The CDR3 loop spans 17 amino acids.

The chain has TRBV5-6 and TRBJ1-1; D unclear. The germline gives CDR1 SGHDT, CDR2 YYEEEE. V was trimmed by 1 base and J by 7 bases, leaving 8 bases between them. This CDR3 region has 12 residues. The CDR3 region is CASSLSGSEAFF. The CDR3 DNA follows: TGTGCCAGCAGCTTGTCGGGCAGTGAAGCTTTCTTT.